Reported below is one T cell receptor beta chain. Its antigen is still unknown. Sequencing was limited to surgery cases with top T cell transcript signatures in brain tissue. Profiling relied on immunoSEQ multiplex PCR, and the TCRdb table lists in-frame clones only, not all of them. The data show approximately 40,000 clones, 75% to 95% seen once. These data come from a study of brain T cells in children with intractable seizures. Looked up from germline, CDR1 is SGDLS and CDR2 is YYNGEE. This CDR3 is 15 amino acids long. Deletions cut 5 bases from V and 4 bases from J, with 16 bases between. General study results and limits: Only CDR3 sequence similarity suggested viral specificity, without known HCMV serostatus.

This clonotype originated in a girl aged 2 to 10 with tuberous sclerosis and intractable seizures. Sequencing used peripheral blood, obtained at surgery. The chain recombines TRBV9 with TRBJ2-1; a possible D gene is TRBD2 (7 bases). DNA for the CDR3: TGTGCCAGCAGTTCAGAGGGGGGGGCTTACAATGAGCAGTTCTTC. Translation gives CASSSEGGAYNEQFF.